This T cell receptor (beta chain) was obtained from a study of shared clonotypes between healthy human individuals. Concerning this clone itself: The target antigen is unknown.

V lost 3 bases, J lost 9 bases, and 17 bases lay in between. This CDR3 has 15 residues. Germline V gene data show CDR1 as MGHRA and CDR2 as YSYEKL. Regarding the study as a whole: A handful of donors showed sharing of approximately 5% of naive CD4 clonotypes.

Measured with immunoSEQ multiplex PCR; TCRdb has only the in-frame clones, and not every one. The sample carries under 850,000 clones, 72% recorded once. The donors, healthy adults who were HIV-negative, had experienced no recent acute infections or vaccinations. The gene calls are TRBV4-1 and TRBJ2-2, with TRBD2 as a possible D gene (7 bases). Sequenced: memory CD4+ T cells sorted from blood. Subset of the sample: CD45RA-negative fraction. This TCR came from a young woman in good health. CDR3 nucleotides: TGCGCCAGCAGCCAGCAGATAGGGGGGGGCCGGGAGCTGTTTTTT. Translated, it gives CASSQQIGGGRELFF.